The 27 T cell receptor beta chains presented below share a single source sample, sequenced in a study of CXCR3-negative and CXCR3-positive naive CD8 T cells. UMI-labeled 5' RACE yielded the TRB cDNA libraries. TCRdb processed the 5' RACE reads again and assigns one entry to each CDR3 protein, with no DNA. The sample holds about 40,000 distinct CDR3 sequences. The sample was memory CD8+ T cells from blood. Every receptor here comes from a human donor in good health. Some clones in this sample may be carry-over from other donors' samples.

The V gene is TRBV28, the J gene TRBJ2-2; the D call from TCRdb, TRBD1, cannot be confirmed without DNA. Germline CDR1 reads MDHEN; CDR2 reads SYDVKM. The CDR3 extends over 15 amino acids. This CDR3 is CASLEQVANTGELFF.

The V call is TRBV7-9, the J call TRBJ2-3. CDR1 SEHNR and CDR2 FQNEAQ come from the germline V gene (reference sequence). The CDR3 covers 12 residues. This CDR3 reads CASSLPTLGQYF.

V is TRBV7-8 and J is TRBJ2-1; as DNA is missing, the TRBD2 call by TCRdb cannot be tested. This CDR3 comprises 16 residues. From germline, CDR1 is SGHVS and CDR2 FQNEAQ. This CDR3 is CASSSYAGSGGGEQFF.

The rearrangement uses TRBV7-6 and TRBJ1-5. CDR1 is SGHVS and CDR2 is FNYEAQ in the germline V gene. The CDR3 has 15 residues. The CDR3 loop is CASSLSPTGIQPQHF.

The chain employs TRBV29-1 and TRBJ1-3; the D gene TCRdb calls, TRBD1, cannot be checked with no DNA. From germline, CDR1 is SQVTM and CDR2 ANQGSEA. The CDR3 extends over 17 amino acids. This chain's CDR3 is CIKPTREKQEGGNTIYF.

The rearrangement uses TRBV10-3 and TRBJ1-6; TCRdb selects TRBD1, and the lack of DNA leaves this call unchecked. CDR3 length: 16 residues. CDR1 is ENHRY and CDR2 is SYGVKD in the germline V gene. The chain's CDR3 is CAISESSDIYNSPLHF.

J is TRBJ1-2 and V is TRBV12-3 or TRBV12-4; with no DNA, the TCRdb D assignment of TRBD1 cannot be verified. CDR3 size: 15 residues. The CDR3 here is CASSLLEAGFRGYTF.

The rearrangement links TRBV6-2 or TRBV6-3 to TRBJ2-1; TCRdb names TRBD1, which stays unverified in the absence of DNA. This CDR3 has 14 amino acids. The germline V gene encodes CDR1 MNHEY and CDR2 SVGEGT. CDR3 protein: CASSYLLVGGEQFF.

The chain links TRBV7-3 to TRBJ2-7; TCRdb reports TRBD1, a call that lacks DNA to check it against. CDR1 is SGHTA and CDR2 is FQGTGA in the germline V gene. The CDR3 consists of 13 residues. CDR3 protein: CASSPTGVGEQYF.

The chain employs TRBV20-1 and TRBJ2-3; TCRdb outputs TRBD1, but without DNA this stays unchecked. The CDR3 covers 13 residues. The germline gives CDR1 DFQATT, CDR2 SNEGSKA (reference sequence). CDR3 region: CSVPNRVTDTQYF.

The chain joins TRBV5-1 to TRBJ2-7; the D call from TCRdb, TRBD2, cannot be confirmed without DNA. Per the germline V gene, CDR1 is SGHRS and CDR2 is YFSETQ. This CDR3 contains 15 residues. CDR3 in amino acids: CASSHYAGAGWEQYF.

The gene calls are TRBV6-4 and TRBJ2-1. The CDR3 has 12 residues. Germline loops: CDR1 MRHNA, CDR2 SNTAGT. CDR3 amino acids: CASSDGENEQFF.

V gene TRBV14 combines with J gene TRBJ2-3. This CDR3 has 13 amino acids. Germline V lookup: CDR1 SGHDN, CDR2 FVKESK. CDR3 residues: CASTTHPTDTQYF. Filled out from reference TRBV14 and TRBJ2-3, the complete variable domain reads EAGVTQFPSHSVIEKGQTVTLRCDPISGHDNLYWYRRVMGKEIKFLLHFVKESKQDESGMPNNRFLAERTGGTYSTLKVQPAELEDSGVYFCASTTHPTDTQYFGPGTRLTVL.

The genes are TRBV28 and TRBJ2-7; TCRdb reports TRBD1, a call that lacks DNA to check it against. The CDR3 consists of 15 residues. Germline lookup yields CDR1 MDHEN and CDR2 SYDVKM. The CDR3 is CASSLGQGTVYEQYF.

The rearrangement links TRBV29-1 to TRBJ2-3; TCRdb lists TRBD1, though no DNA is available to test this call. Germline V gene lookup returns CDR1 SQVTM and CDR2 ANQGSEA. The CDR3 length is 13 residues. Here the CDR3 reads CSVVGGFTDTQYF.

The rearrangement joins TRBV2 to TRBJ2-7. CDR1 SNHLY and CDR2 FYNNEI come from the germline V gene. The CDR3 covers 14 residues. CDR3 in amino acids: CASKQEQAVPEQYF.

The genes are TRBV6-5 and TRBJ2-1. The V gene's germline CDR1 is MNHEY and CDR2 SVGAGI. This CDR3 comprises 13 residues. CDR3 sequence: CASSYSFVAEQFF.

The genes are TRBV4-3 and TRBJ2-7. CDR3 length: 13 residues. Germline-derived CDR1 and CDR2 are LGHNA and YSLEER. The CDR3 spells CASSQAVSYEQYF.

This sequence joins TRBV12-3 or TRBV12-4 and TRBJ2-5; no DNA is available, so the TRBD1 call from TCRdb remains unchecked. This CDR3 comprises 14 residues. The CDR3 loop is CASSLYREQETQYF.

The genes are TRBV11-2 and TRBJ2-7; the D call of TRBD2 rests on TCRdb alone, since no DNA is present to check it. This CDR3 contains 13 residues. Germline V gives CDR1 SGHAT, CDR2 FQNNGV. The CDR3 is CASRPGLSHEQYF.

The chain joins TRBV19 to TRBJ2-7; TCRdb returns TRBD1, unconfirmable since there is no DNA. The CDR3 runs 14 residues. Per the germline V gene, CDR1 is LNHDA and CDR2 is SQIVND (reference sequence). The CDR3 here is CASSHAGQGYEQYF.

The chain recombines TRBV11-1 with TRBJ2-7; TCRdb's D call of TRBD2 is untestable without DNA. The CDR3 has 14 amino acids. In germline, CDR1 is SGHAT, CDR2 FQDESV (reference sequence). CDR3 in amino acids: CASSFLGLPYEQYF.

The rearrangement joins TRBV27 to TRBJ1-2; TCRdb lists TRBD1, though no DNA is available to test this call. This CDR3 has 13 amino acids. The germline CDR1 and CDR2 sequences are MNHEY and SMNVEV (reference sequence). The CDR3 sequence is CASFGHTNYGYTF.

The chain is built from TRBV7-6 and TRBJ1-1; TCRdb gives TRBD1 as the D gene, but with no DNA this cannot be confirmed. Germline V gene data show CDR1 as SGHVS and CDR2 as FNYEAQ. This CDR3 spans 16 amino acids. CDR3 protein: CASSLDSGRGVVEAFF. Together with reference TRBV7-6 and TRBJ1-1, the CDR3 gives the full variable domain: GAGVSQSPRYKVTKRGQDVALRCDPISGHVSLYWYRQALGQGPEFLTYFNYEAQQDKSGLPNDRFSAERPEGSISTLTIQRTEQRDSAMYRCASSLDSGRGVVEAFFGQGTRLTVV.

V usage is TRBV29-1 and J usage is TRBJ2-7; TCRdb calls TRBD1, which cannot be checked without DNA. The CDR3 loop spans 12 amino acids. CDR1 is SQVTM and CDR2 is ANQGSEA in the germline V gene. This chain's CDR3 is CSVGTDVYEQYF.

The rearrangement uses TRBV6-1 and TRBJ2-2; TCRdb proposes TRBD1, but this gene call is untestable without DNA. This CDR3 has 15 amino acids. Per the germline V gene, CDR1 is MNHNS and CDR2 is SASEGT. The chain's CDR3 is CASTSGQGAYGELFF.

The CDR3 protein is CASSPEGGAEAFF. The rearrangement joins TRBV9 to TRBJ1-1; TCRdb calls TRBD1, which cannot be checked without DNA. This CDR3 is built from 13 residues. Looked up from germline, CDR1 is SGDLS and CDR2 is YYNGEE. The variable domain in full, completed from reference TRBV9 and TRBJ1-1, reads DSGVTQTPKHLITATGQRVTLRCSPRSGDLSVYWYQQSLDQGLQFLIQYYNGEERAKGNILERFSAQQFPDLHSELNLSSLELGDSALYFCASSPEGGAEAFFGQGTRLTVV.